This T cell receptor (beta chain) was recovered during a study of cytomegalovirus exposure and HLA in healthy donors. The wider study: Both the approximately 130 validation repertoires and the roughly 640 first-cohort repertoires used the same platform, as reported by a later analysis.

General study results and limits: High specificity and sensitivity for cytomegalovirus status were reported for the classifier. In vitro assays verified that a few CMV-associated chains recognized CMV antigens specifically. According to a subsequent analysis, TCR clusters from the first cohort were inclined to appear together in the 120 validation repertoires.

Between the trimmed V and J ends, which lost 3 bases and 5 bases, there was a span of 20 bases. Germline CDR1 LGHNA, CDR2 YNFKEQ. The CDR3 is made up of 16 amino acids. To note about this clone: Its antigen is currently unknown.

This table comes from immunoSEQ multiplex PCR, and its TCRdb copy is limited to in-frame clones, with some not included. The sample lists 120,000 to 150,000 clones; about 91% were seen once. The sample was PBMCs. This chain links TRBV4-2 with TRBJ2-7, with a weak D call TRBD1 (5 bases). The origin of this receptor is a woman aged 18-35 years in good health and CMV-seropositive. Written as DNA, the CDR3 is TGTGCCAGCAGCCACAGACAGTCCTCCGGGTTGGACGAGCAGTACTTC. Encoded protein: CASSHRQSSGLDEQYF.